The rows below give T cell receptor beta chains drawn from one sample of a study of cytomegalovirus exposure and HLA in healthy donors. Method: immunoSEQ multiplex PCR; TCRdb's copy keeps in-frame clones and lacks some. The sample records about 140,000 clones, 65% to 70% being singletons. The sequenced sample was PBMCs. These receptors were collected from a human donor in good health. Both conserved end residues are trimmed from each CDR3. The order of the fields is CDR3 length, V gene, CDR3 protein.

15 TRBV13 ASSPDPTGGQSYEQY
12 TRBV6-5 ARSLLRTNYEQY
13 TRBV6-6 ASTRKRGGFYEQY
13 TRBV2 ASSVVGARNQPQH
14 TRBV10-3 AISGGDRIEGQPQH
13 TRBV27 ASSLWTGNSNEQF
14 TRBV4-1 ASSLALAASSYEQY
11 TRBV6-1 ASSEASNEKLF
14 TRBV7-3 ASSLSPSGRSNEQF
10 TRBV29-1 SVEGLAGEQY
15 TRBV11-2 ASSLVVGLAGFNEQF
13 TRBV9 ASSVVTGVSTEAF
17 TRBV7-6 ASSLDGTGTGASTDTQY
12 TRBV19 ATTDRPNTGELF
13 TRBV15 ATSKIAGEANEQF
12 TRBV9 ASSVGQGYYEQY
14 TRBV5-8 ASSSQANTDTGELF
10 TRBV29-1 SVGQGGNEQF
12 TRBV18 ASSPRTGPYEQY
14 TRBV27 ASSLYSAGPPDTQY
13 TRBV7-6 ASSLGGGRNTEAF
14 TRBV6-5 ASSYSGDHKRETQY